This note documents a single T cell receptor beta chain sequence. This sample is drawn from a study of blood T cell repertoires in COVID-19. Study-wide context: From T cells, B-cell-depleted T cells, or PBMCs came the material, which was cDNA or gDNA.

The assay was immunoSEQ multiplex PCR, and TCRdb's table has in-frame clones only and misses some. The table records about 170,000 clones, approximately 88% of them present only once. Specimen: peripheral blood. This clonotype was obtained from a man aged 18 to 29 with active or convalescent COVID-19.

The CDR3 DNA reads TGTGCCAGTATTACGCGCTCTGGAAACACCATATATTTT. This codes for CASITRSGNTIYF. The chain carries TRBV19 and TRBJ1-3; D remains unclear. In germline, CDR1 is LNHDA, CDR2 SQIVND (reference sequence). This CDR3 comprises 13 residues. Trimming took 7 bases from V and 0 from J, leaving 7 bases between them.